The entry below gives a single T cell receptor beta chain sequence along with its context. Its antigen is not known. Sequenced by immunoSEQ multiplex PCR; TCRdb stores in-frame clones only, minus some. The sample shows some 170,000 clones, over 80% of them seen only once. The data belong to a study of T cell responses to AZD1222 COVID-19 vaccine. Broader study findings: Repertoire samples came only from after the peak T cell response. The sample set comprised mostly white British donors with more females, and clonal diversity was possibly underestimated. The study found Spike-specific TCR breadth and depth rose after two AZD1222 doses. Just six AZD1222 recipients were seropositive at baseline.

This CDR3 spans 16 amino acids. CDR1 is LNHDA and CDR2 is SQIVND in the germline V gene (reference sequence). J lost 2 bases, V lost 5 bases, and 9 bases had no gene match. This specimen was peripheral blood, taken 28 days after the second dose of the MenACWY control vaccine. This chain joins TRBV19 and TRBJ2-3; the match to TRBD2 covers 8 bases. The receptor was isolated from an adult who received the MenACWY meningococcal vaccine as a control. The CDR3 reads CASSFRSGGPTDTQYF. DNA for the CDR3: TGTGCCAGTAGTTTCCGCTCGGGGGGGCCCACAGATACGCAGTATTTT.